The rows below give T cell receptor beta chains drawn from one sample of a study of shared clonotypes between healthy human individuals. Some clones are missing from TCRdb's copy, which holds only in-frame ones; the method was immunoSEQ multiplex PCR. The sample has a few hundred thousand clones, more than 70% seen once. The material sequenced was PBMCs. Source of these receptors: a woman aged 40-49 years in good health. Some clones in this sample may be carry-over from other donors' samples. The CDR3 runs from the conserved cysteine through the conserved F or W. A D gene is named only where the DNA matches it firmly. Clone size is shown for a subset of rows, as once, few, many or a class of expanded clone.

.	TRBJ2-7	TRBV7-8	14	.	CASSLGGDVYEQYF	TGTGCCAGCAGCTTGGGCGGGGATGTATACGAGCAGTACTTC
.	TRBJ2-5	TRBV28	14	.	CASSPVNKRETQYF	TGTGCCAGCAGTCCTGTCAACAAAAGAGAGACCCAGTACTTC
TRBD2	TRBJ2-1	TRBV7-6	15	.	CASSLTSGRTNEQFF	TGTGCCAGCAGTCTGACTAGCGGGAGGACGAATGAGCAGTTCTTC
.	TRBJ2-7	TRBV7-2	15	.	CASSSSPGLNEQQYF	TGTGCCAGCAGCTCCTCGCCCGGGCTAAATGAACAGCAGTACTTC
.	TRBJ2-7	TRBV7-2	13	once	CASSSLGDYEQYF	TGTGCCAGCAGCTCCCTCGGTGATTACGAGCAGTACTTC
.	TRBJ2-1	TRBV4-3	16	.	CASSRLPAPTRDEQFF	TGCGCCAGCAGCCGCTTACCGGCCCCCACGAGGGATGAGCAGTTCTTC
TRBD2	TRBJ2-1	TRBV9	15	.	CASSALAASYNEQFF	TGTGCCAGCAGCGCACTAGCGGCCTCCTACAATGAGCAGTTCTTC
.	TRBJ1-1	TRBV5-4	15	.	CASSSTLTGNTEAFF	TGTGCCAGCAGCTCTACACTGACGGGGAACACTGAAGCTTTCTTT
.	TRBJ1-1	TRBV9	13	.	CASRRGVDTEAFF	TGTGCCAGCAGAAGAGGGGTGGACACTGAAGCTTTCTTT
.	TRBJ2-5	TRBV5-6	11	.	CASSLTETQYF	TGTGCCAGCAGCTTGACTGAGACCCAGTACTTC
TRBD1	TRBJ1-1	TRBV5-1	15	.	CASSPPGQANTEAFF	TGCGCCAGCAGCCCCCCGGGACAGGCCAACACTGAAGCTTTCTTT
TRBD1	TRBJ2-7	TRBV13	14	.	CASSFTGVFYEQYF	TGTGCCAGCAGCTTCACAGGGGTTTTCTACGAGCAGTACTTC
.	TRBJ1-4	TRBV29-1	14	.	CSVDGSGGNEKLFF	TGCAGCGTTGATGGTTCAGGCGGTAATGAAAAACTGTTCTTT
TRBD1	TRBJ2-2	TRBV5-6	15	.	CASSQIDRGTGELFF	TGTGCCAGCAGCCAGATCGACAGGGGCACCGGGGAGCTGTTTTTT
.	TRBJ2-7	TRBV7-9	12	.	CASSLVEYEQYF	TGTGCCAGCAGCTTAGTGGAGTACGAGCAGTACTTC
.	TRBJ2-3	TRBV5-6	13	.	CASTFRGKDTQYF	TGTGCCAGCACCTTCCGGGGTAAAGATACGCAGTATTTT
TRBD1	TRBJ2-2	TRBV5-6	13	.	CASSYDRGFALFF	TGTGCCAGCAGTTATGACAGGGGGTTTGCGCTGTTTTTT